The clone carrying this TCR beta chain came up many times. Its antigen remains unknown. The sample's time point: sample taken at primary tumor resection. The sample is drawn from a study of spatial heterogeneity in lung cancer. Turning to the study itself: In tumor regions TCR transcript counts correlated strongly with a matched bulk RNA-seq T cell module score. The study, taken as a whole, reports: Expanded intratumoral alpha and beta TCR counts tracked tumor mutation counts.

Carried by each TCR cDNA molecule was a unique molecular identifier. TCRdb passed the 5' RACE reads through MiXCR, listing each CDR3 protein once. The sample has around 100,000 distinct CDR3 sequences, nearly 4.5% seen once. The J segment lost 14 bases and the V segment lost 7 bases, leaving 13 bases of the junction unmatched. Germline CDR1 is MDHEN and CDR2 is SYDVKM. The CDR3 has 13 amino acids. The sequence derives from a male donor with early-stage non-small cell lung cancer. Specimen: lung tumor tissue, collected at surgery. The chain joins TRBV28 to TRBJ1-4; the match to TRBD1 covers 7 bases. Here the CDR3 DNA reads TGTGCCAGCATCCGGACAGGTTCGTTGTGGCTGTTTTTT. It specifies CASIRTGSLWLFF.